A selection of T cell receptor beta chains follows, all from one sample in a study of T-cell reconstitution after alpha-beta-depleted transplantation in children. TCRdb used MiXCR to reprocess the PCR reads, holding one entry per CDR3 protein. Altogether roughly 300,000 distinct CDR3 sequences are present, over 8% being singletons, with the ten largest covering 10%. Source: PBMCs from the stem cell graft donor, taken from the stem cell graft. The receptor set was obtained from a human donor who donated a stem cell graft to a child with SCID. CDR3s include the opening cysteine and the closing phenylalanine or tryptophan. D genes are given only for firm matches. Rows may omit the clone size; those that give it use once, few, many or a size class.

v_gene	d_gene	j_gene	abundance	CDR3aa	CDR3nt
TRBV12-3/TRBV12-4	TRBD2	TRBJ2-7	-	CASSFAGGRSYEQYF	TGTGCCAGCAGTTTCGCGGGGGGACGCTCCTACGAGCAGTACTTC
TRBV12-3/TRBV12-4	TRBD1	TRBJ2-5	few	CASSERTGGQETQYF	TGTGCCAGCAGTGAAAGGACAGGGGGGCAAGAGACCCAGTACTTC
TRBV18	-	TRBJ2-3	-	CASSPPGPTSDTQYF	TGTGCCAGCTCACCCCCAGGGCCGACTTCAGATACGCAGTATTTT
TRBV24-1	-	TRBJ2-5	-	CATSAGPKETQYF	TGTGCCACCAGCGCGGGACCCAAGGAGACCCAGTACTTC
TRBV20-1	-	TRBJ2-2	-	CSARRPGLNTGELFF	TGCAGTGCGCGGCGACCGGGACTGAACACCGGGGAGCTGTTTTTT
TRBV7-6	TRBD2	TRBJ2-1	many	CASSLGTSGGYNEQFF	TGTGCCAGCAGCTTAGGGACTAGCGGGGGCTACAATGAGCAGTTCTTC
TRBV5-1	-	TRBJ2-1	few	CASSSAGTGYNEQFF	TGCGCCAGCAGCTCCGCCGGGACGGGTTACAATGAGCAGTTCTTC
TRBV6-1	-	TRBJ2-5	-	CASGAANQETQYF	TGTGCCAGCGGGGCGGCCAACCAAGAGACCCAGTACTTC
TRBV20-1	-	TRBJ2-7	-	CSARDDDTQTYEQYF	TGCAGTGCTAGAGATGATGACACCCAGACATACGAGCAGTACTTC
TRBV6-1	-	TRBJ1-1	few	CASSERDGADTEAFF	TGTGCCAGCAGTGAACGGGACGGCGCGGACACTGAAGCTTTCTTT
TRBV5-1	TRBD2	TRBJ2-1	few	CASSPFLTSGGYNEQFF	TGCGCCAGCAGCCCCTTCTTGACTAGCGGGGGATACAATGAGCAGTTCTTC
TRBV11-3	TRBD2	TRBJ2-7	-	CASSSGLGSSVEQYF	TGTGCCAGCAGCTCGGGACTAGGGTCCTCGGTCGAGCAGTACTTC
TRBV20-1	TRBD2	TRBJ2-5	-	CSAGRLAGPQETQYF	TGCAGTGCGGGGCGACTAGCGGGGCCTCAAGAGACCCAGTACTTC
TRBV6-5	TRBD1	TRBJ1-1	few	CAIETGSNTEAFF	TGTGCCATTGAGACAGGGTCGAACACTGAAGCTTTCTTT
TRBV4-1	-	TRBJ1-2	few	CASSSGGAYGYTF	TGCGCCAGCAGCTCGGGCGGGGCGTATGGCTACACCTTC
TRBV6-6	-	TRBJ2-2	-	CASRDRSNGELFF	TGTGCCAGCAGGGATCGGTCGAACGGGGAGCTGTTTTTT
TRBV12-3/TRBV12-4	-	TRBJ1-5	few	CASRRQDNQPQHF	TGTGCCAGCAGACGACAGGATAATCAGCCCCAGCATTTT